The present T cell receptor beta chain was sequenced within a study of blood T cells in healthy people across ages. In each sample, at least 7 million PBMCs were isolated. Total RNA was isolated from each sample in quantities of at least 5 micrograms. A sample-barcoded 5' primer and a J-beta primer mix were used in a second PCR of about 7 to 12 cycles. Each cDNA molecule was tagged by a template-switch adaptor that had 12 random nucleotides. One entry per CDR3 protein, called by TCRdb with MiXCR from the 5' RACE reads. This table holds hundreds of thousands of distinct CDR3 sequences, about 28% found once. Points on this clonotype: Its antigen is unknown.

Germline V CDR1 and CDR2: SGHVS, FQNEAQ. J lost 6 bases, V lost 6 bases, and 4 bases had no gene match. There are 14 residues in the CDR3. Study-wide findings and caveats: Comparison with aged donors showed that long-lived donors had more naive CD4+ cells and higher diversity.

The TCR originated in a woman of 80 years or more in good health. The genes are TRBV7-8 and TRBJ2-2; 10 positions match TRBD2. What was sequenced was blood. CDR3 sequence (DNA): TGTGCCAGCAGGAGCGGGGGGGCCCCCGGGGAGCTGTTTTTT. The encoded protein is CASRSGGAPGELFF.